The clone carrying this TCR beta chain was counted many times. The sample comes from a study of T-cell reconstitution after alpha-beta-depleted transplantation in children. As it was prepared, the TCRbeta library received unique molecular identifiers. TCRdb independently ran MiXCR on the PCR reads; one entry per CDR3 protein. Here the sample spans fewer than 95,000 distinct CDR3 sequences, 12% being singletons. This CDR3 comprises 13 residues. The V end lost 1 base, the J end lost 10 bases, and 14 bases lay between the germline ends. Germline CDR1 and CDR2: SGHTA and FQGNSA. This sequence joins TRBV7-2 and TRBJ2-7, with D unclear. The receptor was derived from a human donor who donated a stem cell graft to a child with inherited bone marrow failure. Sequenced here: PBMCs from the stem cell graft donor, sampled from the stem cell graft. CDR3 loop: CASSLVEHLTQYF. Here the CDR3 DNA reads TGTGCCAGCAGCTTAGTTGAACACCTGACTCAGTACTTC.